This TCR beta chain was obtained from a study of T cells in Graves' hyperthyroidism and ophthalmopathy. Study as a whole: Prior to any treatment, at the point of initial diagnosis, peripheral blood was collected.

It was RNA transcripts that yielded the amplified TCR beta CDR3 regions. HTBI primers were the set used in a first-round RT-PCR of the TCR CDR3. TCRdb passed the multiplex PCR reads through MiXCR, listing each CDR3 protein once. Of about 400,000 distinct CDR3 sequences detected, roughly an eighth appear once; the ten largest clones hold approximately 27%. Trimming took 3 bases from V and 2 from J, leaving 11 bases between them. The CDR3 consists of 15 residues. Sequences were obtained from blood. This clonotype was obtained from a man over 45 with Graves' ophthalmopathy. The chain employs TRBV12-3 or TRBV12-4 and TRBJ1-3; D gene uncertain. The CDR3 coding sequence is TGTGCCAGCAGTTTTTCACCGCAGACTGGAAACACCATATATTTT. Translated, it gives CASSFSPQTGNTIYF.